This is a list of T cell receptor beta chains from one sample in a study of blood T cell repertoires in COVID-19. Measured with immunoSEQ multiplex PCR; TCRdb has only the in-frame clones, and not every one. The sample shows around 250,000 clones, about nine tenths of them seen only once. What was sequenced was PBMCs or T cells enriched from blood (not recorded which). The receptors stem from a man aged 50-59 years who had been exposed to COVID-19. Both conserved end residues are part of each CDR3. A D gene is named only where the DNA matches it firmly. Size is stated for part of the rows, as once, few or many counts, or as a class when the clone is expanded.

clone size	V gene	D gene	J gene	CDR3 protein	CDR3 DNA
.	TRBV19	.	TRBJ2-3	CASSIRVPDTQYF	TGTGCCAGTAGTATAAGAGTCCCAGATACGCAGTATTTT
.	TRBV5-1	.	TRBJ2-7	CASRGTGTYEQYF	TGCGCCAGCAGGGGTACAGGGACCTACGAGCAGTACTTC
.	TRBV7-7	TRBD1	TRBJ2-5	CASSRDSKETQYF	TGTGCTAGCAGCCGGGACAGCAAAGAGACCCAGTACTTC
.	TRBV28	.	TRBJ1-6	CASSLIRGSIPGYNSPLHF	TGTGCCAGCAGTTTAATAAGGGGGAGTATTCCTGGTTATAATTCACCCCTCCACTTT
.	TRBV11-3	.	TRBJ2-5	CASSLVGGPETQYF	TGTGCCAGCAGCTTAGTGGGGGGACCAGAGACCCAGTACTTC
.	TRBV28	.	TRBJ1-3	CASSKDFNGNTIYF	TGTGCCAGCAGTAAAGACTTTAATGGAAACACCATATATTTT
.	TRBV5-6	.	TRBJ1-6	CASSLMAGKRSPLHF	TGTGCCAGCAGCTTGATGGCAGGGAAACGTTCACCCCTCCACTTT
.	TRBV12-5	.	TRBJ1-5	CASGLIDQPQHF	TGTGCTAGTGGTTTGATCGATCAGCCCCAGCATTTT
.	TRBV11-1	.	TRBJ2-1	CASSPHPTGYNEQFF	TGTGCCAGCAGCCCTCACCCAACAGGGTACAATGAGCAGTTCTTC
.	TRBV4-1	TRBD2	TRBJ2-4	CASSQVPGGVANIQYF	TGCGCCAGCAGCCAAGTTCCGGGAGGGGTAGCAAACATTCAGTACTTC
.	TRBV10-3	.	TRBJ1-2	CATSQLQPNYGYTF	TGTGCCACCTCCCAACTACAACCAAACTATGGCTACACCTTC
.	TRBV7-2	TRBD1	TRBJ1-3	CASSRDRVGNTIYF	TGTGCCAGCAGCCGGGACAGGGTGGGAAACACCATATATTTT
.	TRBV9	TRBD2	TRBJ2-7	CASSPSLAGGPYEQYF	TGTGCCAGCAGCCCCTCTCTAGCGGGGGGACCCTACGAGCAGTACTTC
.	TRBV3-1/TRBV3-2	.	TRBJ2-2	CASSQVIWQGTGELFF	TGTGCCAGCAGCCAAGTGATATGGCAGGGAACCGGGGAGCTGTTTTTT
.	TRBV5-1	TRBD2	TRBJ2-5	CASSLGTRIGETQYF	TGCGCCAGCAGCTTGGGGACTAGAATTGGAGAGACCCAGTACTTC
.	TRBV4-1	TRBD2	TRBJ2-5	CASSHLAGAQETQYF	TGCGCCAGCAGCCACTTAGCGGGGGCCCAAGAGACCCAGTACTTC
.	TRBV2	.	TRBJ1-5	CASSEDEISGDYFSNQPQHF	TGTGCCAGCAGTGAAGACGAGATTTCAGGGGACTATTTTAGCAATCAGCCCCAGCATTTT
.	TRBV19	.	TRBJ1-1	CASTKGLPSTEAFF	TGTGCCAGTACCAAGGGACTCCCGAGCACTGAAGCTTTCTTT
.	TRBV3-1/TRBV3-2	TRBD2	TRBJ2-5	CASGTSGGALGETQYF	TGTGCCAGCGGGACTAGCGGGGGGGCCTTGGGAGAGACCCAGTACTTC
.	TRBV6-6	.	TRBJ2-2	CASREEPVNTGELFF	TGTGCCAGCAGAGAGGAGCCTGTGAACACCGGGGAGCTGTTTTTT
.	TRBV3-1/TRBV3-2	.	TRBJ1-2	CASSHLAVGIYGYTF	TGTGCCAGCAGCCACTTAGCAGTAGGCATCTATGGCTACACCTTC
.	TRBV5-1	TRBD1	TRBJ1-3	CASSGTGSGNTIYF	TGCGCCAGCAGCGGGACAGGGTCTGGAAACACCATATATTTT
.	TRBV4-1	TRBD2	TRBJ2-1	CASSQGFLAGAYNEQFF	TGCGCCAGCAGCCAAGGCTTTCTAGCGGGAGCCTACAATGAGCAGTTCTTC
.	TRBV2	.	TRBJ1-5	CASSVSSEPQHF	TGTGCCAGCAGTGTATCGTCCGAGCCCCAGCATTTT
.	TRBV5-1	.	TRBJ2-1	CASSFTGVEYNEQFF	TGCGCCAGCAGCTTTACGGGAGTAGAGTACAATGAGCAGTTCTTC
.	TRBV19	.	TRBJ1-2	CASTYTTGSHYGYTF	TGTGCCAGTACTTACACTACAGGGTCCCACTATGGCTACACCTTC
.	TRBV2	TRBD1	TRBJ2-7	CASNSRQGAYEQYF	TGTGCCAGCAATAGTCGACAGGGGGCCTACGAGCAGTACTTC
.	TRBV29-1	.	TRBJ1-2	CSGGHFWGYTF	TGCAGCGGGGGACATTTCTGGGGCTACACCTTC
.	TRBV21-1	.	TRBJ2-3	CASSKARGADRTDTQYF	TGTGCCAGCAGCAAAGCCAGGGGGGCGGACCGCACAGATACGCAGTATTTT
.	TRBV20-1	TRBD1	TRBJ2-3	CSAGDPGQGTDTQYF	TGCAGTGCTGGTGATCCGGGACAGGGGACAGATACGCAGTATTTT
.	TRBV4-1	.	TRBJ2-4	CASSPGGKGKNIQYF	TGCGCCAGCAGCCCCGGAGGCAAAGGCAAAAACATTCAGTACTTC
.	TRBV5-1	TRBD1	TRBJ2-7	CASSFGAGGGEQYF	TGCGCCAGCAGCTTTGGAGCAGGGGGTGGGGAGCAGTACTTC
.	TRBV27	TRBD1	TRBJ2-7	CASSIGTGNHEQYF	TGTGCCAGCAGTATCGGGACAGGGAACCACGAGCAGTACTTC
.	TRBV24-1	TRBD1	TRBJ1-2	CATSDSRHRGTPGYTF	TGTGCCACCAGTGATTCTAGGCACAGGGGGACGCCGGGCTACACCTTC
few	TRBV18	.	TRBJ1-1	CASSPQGNTEAFF	TGTGCCAGCTCACCCCAGGGGAACACTGAAGCTTTCTTT
.	TRBV27	.	TRBJ2-1	CASSLRRDSDPRSSYNEQFF	TGTGCCAGCAGTTTAAGGAGGGACAGCGACCCCCGGAGCTCCTACAATGAGCAGTTCTTC
.	TRBV6-5	TRBD1	TRBJ1-5	CASIVRQGVYQPQHF	TGTGCCAGCATAGTTAGACAGGGAGTGTATCAGCCCCAGCATTTT
.	TRBV21-1	.	TRBJ1-6	CASSKALITLHF	TGTGCCAGCAGCAAAGCGCTAATCACCCTCCACTTT
.	TRBV5-1	.	TRBJ1-2	CASSFEGNYGYTF	TGCGCCAGCAGCTTTGAGGGAAACTATGGCTACACCTTC
.	TRBV7-9	.	TRBJ1-6	CASTPTGTNSPLHF	TGTGCCAGCACCCCTACAGGGACTAATTCACCCCTCCACTTT
.	TRBV28	.	TRBJ1-4	CASAGPNEKLFF	TGTGCCAGCGCAGGCCCTAATGAAAAACTGTTTTTT
once	TRBV15	TRBD1	TRBJ2-2	CATSRDRDRAVLSGELFF	TGTGCCACCAGCAGAGATCGGGACAGGGCTGTCCTATCCGGGGAGCTGTTTTTT
.	TRBV5-1	.	TRBJ2-5	CASSLGQGLWETQYF	TGCGCCAGCAGCTTGGGGCAGGGTCTTTGGGAGACCCAGTACTTC
.	TRBV11-3	TRBD2	TRBJ2-1	CASSWTSGGYYNEQFF	TGTGCCAGCAGCTGGACTAGCGGGGGATACTACAATGAGCAGTTCTTC
.	TRBV6-6	.	TRBJ2-7	CASSYGFYEQYF	TGTGCCAGCAGTTACGGCTTCTACGAGCAGTACTTC
.	TRBV27	.	TRBJ1-1	CASSLGRFNTEAFF	TGTGCCAGCAGTTTAGGCAGATTTAACACTGAAGCTTTCTTT
.	TRBV7-9	.	TRBJ1-2	CASSLAEINYGYTF	TGTGCCAGCAGCTTAGCAGAGATTAACTATGGCTACACCTTC
once	TRBV11-3	.	TRBJ2-1	CASSLDQQAYNEQFF	TGTGCCAGCAGCTTAGACCAGCAGGCCTACAATGAGCAGTTCTTC
.	TRBV5-8	TRBD1	TRBJ1-5	CASSWGQGAQNQPQHF	TGTGCCAGCAGCTGGGGACAGGGGGCGCAAAATCAGCCCCAGCATTTT
.	TRBV7-3	TRBD1	TRBJ1-6	CASSPQGQGNSPLHF	TGTGCCAGCAGCCCGCAAGGACAGGGAAATTCACCCCTCCACTTT